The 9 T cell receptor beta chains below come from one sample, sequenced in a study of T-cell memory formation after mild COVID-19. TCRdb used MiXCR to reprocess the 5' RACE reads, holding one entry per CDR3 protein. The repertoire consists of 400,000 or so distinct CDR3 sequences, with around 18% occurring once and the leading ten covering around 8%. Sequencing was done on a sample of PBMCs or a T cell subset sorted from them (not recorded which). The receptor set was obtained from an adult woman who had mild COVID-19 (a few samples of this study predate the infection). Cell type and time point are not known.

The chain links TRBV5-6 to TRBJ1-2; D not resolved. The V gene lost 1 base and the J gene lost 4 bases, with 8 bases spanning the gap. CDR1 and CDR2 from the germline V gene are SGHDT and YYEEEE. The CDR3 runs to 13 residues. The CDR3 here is CASSLLGSYGYTF. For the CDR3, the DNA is TGTGCCAGCAGCTTGTTGGGATCCTATGGCTACACCTTC.

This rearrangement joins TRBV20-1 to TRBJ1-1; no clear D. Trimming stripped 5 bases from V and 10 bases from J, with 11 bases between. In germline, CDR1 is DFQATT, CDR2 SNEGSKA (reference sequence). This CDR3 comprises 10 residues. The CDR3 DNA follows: TGCAGTGCTTACTTTGGAGGAGCTTTCTTT. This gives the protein CSAYFGGAFF.

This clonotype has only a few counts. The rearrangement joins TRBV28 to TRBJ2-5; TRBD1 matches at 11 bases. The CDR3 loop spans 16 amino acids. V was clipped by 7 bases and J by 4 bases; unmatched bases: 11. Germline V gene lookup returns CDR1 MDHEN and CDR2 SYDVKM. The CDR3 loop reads CASTAHGTGGVETQYF. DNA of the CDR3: TGTGCCAGCACCGCACACGGGACAGGGGGTGTAGAGACCCAGTACTTC.

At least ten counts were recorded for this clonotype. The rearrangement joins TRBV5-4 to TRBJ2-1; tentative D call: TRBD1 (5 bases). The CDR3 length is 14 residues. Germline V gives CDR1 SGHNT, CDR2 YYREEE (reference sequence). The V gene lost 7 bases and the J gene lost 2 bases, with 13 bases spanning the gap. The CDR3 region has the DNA TGTGCCAGCTTAAAACAGGAGACCTACAATGAGCAGTTCTTC. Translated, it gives CASLKQETYNEQFF.

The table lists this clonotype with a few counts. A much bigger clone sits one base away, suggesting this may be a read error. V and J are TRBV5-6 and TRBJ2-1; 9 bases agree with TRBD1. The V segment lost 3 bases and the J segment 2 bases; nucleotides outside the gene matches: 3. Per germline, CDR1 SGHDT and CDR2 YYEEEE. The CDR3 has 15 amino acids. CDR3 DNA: TGTGCCAGCAGCTACGACAGGGGGGCCTACAATGAGCAGTTCTTC. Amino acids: CASSYDRGAYNEQFF.

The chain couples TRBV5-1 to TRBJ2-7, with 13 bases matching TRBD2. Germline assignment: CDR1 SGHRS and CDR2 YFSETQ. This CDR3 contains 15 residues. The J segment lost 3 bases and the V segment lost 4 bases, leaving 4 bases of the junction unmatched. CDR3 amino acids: CASSMGLAGIYEQYF. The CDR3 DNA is TGCGCCAGCAGCATGGGACTAGCGGGAATCTACGAGCAGTACTTC.

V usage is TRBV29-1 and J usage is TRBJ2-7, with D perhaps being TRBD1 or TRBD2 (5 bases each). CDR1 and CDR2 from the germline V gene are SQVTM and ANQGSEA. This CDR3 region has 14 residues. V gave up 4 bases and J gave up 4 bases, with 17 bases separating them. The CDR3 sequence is CSVVGGRDDYEQYF. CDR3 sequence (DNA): TGCAGCGTTGTTGGCGGAAGGGACGATTACGAGCAGTACTTC.

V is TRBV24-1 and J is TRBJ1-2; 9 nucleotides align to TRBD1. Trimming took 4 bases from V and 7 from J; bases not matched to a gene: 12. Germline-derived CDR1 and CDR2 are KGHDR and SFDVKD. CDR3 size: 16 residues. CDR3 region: CATSDRGTGLIGGYTF. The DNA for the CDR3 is TGTGCCACCAGTGACCGAGGGACAGGGCTTATAGGTGGCTACACCTTC.

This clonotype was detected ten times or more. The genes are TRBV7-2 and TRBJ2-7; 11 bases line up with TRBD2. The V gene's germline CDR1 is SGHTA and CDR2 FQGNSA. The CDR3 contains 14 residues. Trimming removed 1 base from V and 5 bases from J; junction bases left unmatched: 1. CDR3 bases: TGTGCCAGCAGCTTAGGGACTAGCGGGCACGAGCAGTACTTC. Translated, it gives CASSLGTSGHEQYF.